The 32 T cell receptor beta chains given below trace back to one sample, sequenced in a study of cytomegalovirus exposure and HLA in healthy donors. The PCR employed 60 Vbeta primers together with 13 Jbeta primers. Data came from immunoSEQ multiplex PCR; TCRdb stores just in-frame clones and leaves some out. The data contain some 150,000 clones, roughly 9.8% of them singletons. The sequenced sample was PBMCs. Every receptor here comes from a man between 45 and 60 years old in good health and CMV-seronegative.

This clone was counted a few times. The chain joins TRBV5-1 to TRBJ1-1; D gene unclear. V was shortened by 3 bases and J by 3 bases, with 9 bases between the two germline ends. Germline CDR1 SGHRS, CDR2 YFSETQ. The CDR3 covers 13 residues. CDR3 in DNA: TGCGCCAGCAGCTCCGGTTCTTACACTGAAGCTTTCTTT. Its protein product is CASSSGSYTEAFF.

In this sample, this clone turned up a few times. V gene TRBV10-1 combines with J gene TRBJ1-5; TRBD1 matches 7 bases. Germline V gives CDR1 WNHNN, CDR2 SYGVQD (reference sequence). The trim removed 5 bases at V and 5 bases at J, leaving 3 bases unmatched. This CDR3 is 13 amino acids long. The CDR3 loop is CASSPGGHQPQHF. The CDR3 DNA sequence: TGCGCCAGCAGTCCAGGGGGTCATCAGCCCCAGCATTTT.

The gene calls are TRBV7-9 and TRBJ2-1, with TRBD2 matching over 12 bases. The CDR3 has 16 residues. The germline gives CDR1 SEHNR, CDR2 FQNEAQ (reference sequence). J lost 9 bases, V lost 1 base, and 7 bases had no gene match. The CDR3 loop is CASSLVLAGGKAEQFF. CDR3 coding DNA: TGTGCCAGCAGCTTAGTTCTAGCGGGGGGGAAGGCTGAGCAGTTCTTC.

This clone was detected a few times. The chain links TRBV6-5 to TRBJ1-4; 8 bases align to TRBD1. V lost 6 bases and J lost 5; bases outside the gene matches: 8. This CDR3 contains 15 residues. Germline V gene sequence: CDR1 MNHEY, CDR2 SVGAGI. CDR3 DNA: TGTGCCAGCAGCGACGGGGGGACAGGAAATGAAAAACTGTTTTTT. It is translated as CASSDGGTGNEKLFF.

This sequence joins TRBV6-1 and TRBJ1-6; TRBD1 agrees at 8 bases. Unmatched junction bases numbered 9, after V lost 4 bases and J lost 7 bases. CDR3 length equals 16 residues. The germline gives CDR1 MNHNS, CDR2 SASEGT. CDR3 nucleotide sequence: TGTGCCAGCAGTGGAGGACAGGGCGTGAGGAATTCACCCCTCCACTTT. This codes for CASSGGQGVRNSPLHF.

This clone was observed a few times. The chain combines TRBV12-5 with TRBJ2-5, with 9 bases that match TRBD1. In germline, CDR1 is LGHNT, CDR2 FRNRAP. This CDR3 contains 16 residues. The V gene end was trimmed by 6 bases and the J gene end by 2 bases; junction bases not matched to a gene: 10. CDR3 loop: CASGSGTGFIQETQYF. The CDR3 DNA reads TGTGCTAGTGGCTCAGGGACAGGGTTTATTCAAGAGACCCAGTACTTC.

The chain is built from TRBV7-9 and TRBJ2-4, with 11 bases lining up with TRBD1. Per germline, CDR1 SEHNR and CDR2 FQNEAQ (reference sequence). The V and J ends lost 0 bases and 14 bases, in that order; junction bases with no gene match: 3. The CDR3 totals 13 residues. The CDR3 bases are TGTGCCAGCAGCTTAGCCGGGGACAGGGGGAAGTACTTC. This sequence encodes CASSLAGDRGKYF.

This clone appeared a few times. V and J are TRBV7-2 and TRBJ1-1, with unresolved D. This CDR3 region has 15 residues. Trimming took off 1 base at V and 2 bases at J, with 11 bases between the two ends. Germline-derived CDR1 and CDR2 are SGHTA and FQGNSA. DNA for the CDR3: TGTGCCAGCAGCTTAGTCGGACTTCCAAACACTGAAGCTTTCTTT. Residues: CASSLVGLPNTEAFF.

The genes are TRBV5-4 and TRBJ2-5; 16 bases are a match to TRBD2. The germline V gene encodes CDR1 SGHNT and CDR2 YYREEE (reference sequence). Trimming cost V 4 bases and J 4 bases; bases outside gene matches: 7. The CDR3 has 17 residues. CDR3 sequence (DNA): TGTGCCAGCAGCATGGGACTAGCGGGGGGGCCGGGAGAGACCCAGTACTTC. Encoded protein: CASSMGLAGGPGETQYF.

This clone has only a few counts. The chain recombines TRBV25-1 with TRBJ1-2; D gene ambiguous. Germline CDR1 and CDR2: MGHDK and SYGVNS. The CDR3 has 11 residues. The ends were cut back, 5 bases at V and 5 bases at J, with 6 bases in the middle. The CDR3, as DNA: TGTGCCAGCAGTCCCGGGTATGGCTACACCTTC. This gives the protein CASSPGYGYTF.

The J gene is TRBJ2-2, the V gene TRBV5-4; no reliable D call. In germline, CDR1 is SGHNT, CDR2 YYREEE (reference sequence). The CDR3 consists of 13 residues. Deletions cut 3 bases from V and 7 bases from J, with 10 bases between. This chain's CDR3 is CASSWPPDGELFF. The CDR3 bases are TGTGCCAGCAGCTGGCCCCCCGACGGGGAGCTGTTTTTT.

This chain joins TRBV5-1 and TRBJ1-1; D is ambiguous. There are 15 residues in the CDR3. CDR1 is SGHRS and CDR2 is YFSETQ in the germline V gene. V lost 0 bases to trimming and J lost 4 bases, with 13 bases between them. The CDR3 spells CASSLGYAPSTEAFF. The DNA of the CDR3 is TGCGCCAGCAGCTTGGGATACGCTCCTAGCACTGAAGCTTTCTTT.

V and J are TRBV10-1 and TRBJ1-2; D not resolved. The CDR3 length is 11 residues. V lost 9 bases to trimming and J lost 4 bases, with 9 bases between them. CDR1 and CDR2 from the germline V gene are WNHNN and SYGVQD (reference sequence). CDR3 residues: CASGNGYGYTF. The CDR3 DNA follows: TGCGCCAGTGGTAACGGCTATGGCTACACCTTC.

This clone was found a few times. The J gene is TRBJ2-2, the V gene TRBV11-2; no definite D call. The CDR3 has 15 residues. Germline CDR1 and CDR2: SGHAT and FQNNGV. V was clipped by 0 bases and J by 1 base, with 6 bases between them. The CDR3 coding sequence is TGTGCCAGCAGCTTAGATTCCAGGAACACCGGGGAGCTGTTTTTT. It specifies CASSLDSRNTGELFF.

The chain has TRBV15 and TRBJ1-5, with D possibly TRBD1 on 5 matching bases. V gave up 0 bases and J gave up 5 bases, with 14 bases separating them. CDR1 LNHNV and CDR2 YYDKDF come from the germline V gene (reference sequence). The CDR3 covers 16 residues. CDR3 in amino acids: CATSRDLSGRHQPQHF. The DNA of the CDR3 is TGTGCCACCAGCAGAGATTTGTCAGGGAGGCATCAGCCCCAGCATTTT. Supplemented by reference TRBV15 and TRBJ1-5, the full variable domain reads DAMVIQNPRYQVTQFGKPVTLSCSQTLNHNVMYWYQQKSSQAPKLLFHYYDKDFNNEADTPDNFQSRRPNTSFCFLDIRSPGLGDTAMYLCATSRDLSGRHQPQHFGDGTRLSIL.

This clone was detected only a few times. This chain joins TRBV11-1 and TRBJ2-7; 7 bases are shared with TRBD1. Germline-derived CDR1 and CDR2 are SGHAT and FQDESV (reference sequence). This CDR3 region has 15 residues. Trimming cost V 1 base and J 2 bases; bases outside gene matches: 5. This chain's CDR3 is CASSLDRDRPYEQYF. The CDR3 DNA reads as TGTGCCAGCAGCTTAGACCGGGACAGACCCTACGAGCAGTACTTC.

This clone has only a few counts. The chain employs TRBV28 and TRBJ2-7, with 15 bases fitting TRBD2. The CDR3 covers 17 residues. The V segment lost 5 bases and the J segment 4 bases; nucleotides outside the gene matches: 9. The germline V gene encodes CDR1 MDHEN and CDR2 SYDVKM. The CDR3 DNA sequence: TGTGCCAGCAGTCCCGGACTAGCGGGAGGGATTAGGTACGAGCAGTACTTC. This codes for CASSPGLAGGIRYEQYF.

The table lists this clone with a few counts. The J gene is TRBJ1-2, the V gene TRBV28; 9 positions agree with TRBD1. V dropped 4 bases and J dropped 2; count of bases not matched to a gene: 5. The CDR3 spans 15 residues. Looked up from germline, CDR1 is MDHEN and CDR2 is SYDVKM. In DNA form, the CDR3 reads TGTGCCAGCAGTTCCCCGACAGGGGGGAACTATGGCTACACCTTC. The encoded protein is CASSSPTGGNYGYTF.

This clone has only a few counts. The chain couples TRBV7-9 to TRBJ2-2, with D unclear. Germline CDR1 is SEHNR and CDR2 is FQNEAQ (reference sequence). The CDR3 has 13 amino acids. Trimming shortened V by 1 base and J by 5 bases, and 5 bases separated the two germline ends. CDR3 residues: CASSLGQTGELFF. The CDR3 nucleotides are TGTGCCAGCAGCTTAGGCCAGACCGGGGAGCTGTTTTTT.

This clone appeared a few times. The DNA of the CDR3 is TGCAGCGTTGGAGGAGGACAGGGTTCCGCCAAAGGCTACACCTTC. Its translation is CSVGGGQGSAKGYTF. The chain combines TRBV29-1 with TRBJ1-2; TRBD1 matches 8 bases. Germline V gives CDR1 SQVTM, CDR2 ANQGSEA. This CDR3 comprises 15 residues. The trim removed 4 bases at V and 8 bases at J, leaving 15 bases unmatched. The entire variable domain, with the rest obtained from reference TRBV29-1 and TRBJ1-2, is as follows: SAVISQKPSRDICQRGTSLTIQCQVDSQVTMMFWYRQQPGQSLTLIATANQGSEATYESGFVIDKFPISRPNLTFSTLTVSNMSPEDSSIYLCSVGGGQGSAKGYTFGSGTRLTVV.

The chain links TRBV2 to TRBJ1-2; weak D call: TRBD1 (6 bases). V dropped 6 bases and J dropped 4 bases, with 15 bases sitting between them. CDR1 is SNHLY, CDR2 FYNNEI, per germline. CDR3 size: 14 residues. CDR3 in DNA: TGTGCCAGCAGGGCTACAGGGAGCGGCTATGGCTACACCTTC. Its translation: CASRATGSGYGYTF.

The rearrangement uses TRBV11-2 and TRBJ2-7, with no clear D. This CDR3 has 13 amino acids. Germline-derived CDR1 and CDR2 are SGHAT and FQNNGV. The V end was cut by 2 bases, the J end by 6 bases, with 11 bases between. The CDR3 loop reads CASSLLPTGEQYF. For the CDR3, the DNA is TGTGCCAGCAGCTTATTACCTACGGGCGAGCAGTACTTC.

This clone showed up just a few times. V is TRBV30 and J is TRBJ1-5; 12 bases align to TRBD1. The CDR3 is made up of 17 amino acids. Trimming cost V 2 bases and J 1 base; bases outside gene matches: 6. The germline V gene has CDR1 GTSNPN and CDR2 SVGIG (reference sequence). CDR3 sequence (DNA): TGTGCCTGGAGTAGGGACAGGGGGCCTGGAAGCAATCAGCCCCAGCATTTT. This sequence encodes CAWSRDRGPGSNQPQHF.

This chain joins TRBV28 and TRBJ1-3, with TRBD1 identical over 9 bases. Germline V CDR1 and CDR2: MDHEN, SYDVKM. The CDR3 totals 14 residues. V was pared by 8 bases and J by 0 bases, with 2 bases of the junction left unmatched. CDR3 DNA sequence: TGTGCCAGCCGGACAGGGGCCTCTGGAAACACCATATATTTT. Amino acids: CASRTGASGNTIYF.

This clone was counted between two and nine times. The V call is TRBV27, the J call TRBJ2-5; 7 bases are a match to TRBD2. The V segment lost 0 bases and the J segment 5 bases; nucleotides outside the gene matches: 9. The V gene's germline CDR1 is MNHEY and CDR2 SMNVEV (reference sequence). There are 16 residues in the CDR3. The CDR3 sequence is CASSLSGGGRVETQYF. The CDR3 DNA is TGTGCCAGCAGTTTATCGGGGGGAGGGAGGGTGGAGACCCAGTACTTC.

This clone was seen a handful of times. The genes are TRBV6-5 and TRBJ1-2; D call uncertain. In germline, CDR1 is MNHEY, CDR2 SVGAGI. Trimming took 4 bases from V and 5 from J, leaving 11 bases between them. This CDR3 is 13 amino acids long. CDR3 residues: CASSLEGGYGYTF. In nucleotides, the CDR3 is TGTGCCAGCAGTTTGGAGGGTGGATATGGCTACACCTTC.

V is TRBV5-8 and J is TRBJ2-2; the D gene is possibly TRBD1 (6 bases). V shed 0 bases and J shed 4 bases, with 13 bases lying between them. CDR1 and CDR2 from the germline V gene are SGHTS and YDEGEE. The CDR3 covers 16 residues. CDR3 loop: CASSLEGVAGTGELFF. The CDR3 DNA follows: TGTGCCAGCAGCTTGGAGGGGGTGGCAGGCACCGGGGAGCTGTTTTTT.

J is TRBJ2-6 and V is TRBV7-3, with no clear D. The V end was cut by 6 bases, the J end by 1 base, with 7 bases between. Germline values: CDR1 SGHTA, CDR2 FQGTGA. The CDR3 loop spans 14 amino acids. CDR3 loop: CASSTESGANVLTF. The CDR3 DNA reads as TGTGCCAGCAGTACAGAATCTGGGGCCAACGTCCTGACTTTC.

The CDR3 loop reads CASGGLDANTQYF. CDR3 bases: TGTGCCAGTGGAGGGCTAGACGCTAATACGCAGTATTTT. The rearrangement uses TRBV6-6 and TRBJ2-3; TRBD2 might be the D (6 bases). Germline CDR1 MNHNY, CDR2 SVGAGI (reference sequence). The V end was cut by 9 bases, the J end by 7 bases, with 17 bases between. CDR3 length equals 13 residues.

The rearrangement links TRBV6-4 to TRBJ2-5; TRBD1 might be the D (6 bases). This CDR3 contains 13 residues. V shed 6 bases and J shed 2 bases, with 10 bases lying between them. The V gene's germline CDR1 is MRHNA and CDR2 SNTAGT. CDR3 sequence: CASSHREQETQYF. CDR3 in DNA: TGTGCCAGCAGCCACAGGGAGCAAGAGACCCAGTACTTC.

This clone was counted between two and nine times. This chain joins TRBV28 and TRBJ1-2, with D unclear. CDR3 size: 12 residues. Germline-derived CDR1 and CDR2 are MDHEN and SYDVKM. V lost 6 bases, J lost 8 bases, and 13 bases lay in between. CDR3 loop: CASSPGPRGYTF. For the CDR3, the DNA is TGTGCCAGCAGCCCTGGGCCCAGAGGCTACACCTTC.

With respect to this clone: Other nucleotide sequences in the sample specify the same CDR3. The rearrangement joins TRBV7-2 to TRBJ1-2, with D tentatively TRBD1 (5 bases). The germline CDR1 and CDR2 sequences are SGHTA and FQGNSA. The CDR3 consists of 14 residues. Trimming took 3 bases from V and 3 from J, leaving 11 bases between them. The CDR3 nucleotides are TGTGCCAGCAGCTTTACGGGGGAGGACTATGGCTACACCTTC. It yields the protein CASSFTGEDYGYTF.